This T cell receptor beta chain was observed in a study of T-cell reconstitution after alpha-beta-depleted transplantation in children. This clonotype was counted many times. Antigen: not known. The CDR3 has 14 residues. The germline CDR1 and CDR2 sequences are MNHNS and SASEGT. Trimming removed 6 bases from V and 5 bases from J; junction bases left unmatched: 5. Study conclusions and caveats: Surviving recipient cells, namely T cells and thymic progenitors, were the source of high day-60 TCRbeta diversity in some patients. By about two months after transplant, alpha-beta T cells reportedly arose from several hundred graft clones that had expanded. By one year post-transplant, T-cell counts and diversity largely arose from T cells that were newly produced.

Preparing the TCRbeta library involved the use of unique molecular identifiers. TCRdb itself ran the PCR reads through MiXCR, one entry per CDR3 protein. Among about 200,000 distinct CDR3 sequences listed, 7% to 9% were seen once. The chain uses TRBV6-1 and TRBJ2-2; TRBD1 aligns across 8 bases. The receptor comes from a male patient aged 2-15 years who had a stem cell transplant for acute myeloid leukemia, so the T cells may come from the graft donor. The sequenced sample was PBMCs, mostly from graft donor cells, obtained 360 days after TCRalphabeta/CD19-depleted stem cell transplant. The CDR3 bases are TGTGCCAGCAGGGGACAGGAGCTAACCGGGGAGCTGTTTTTT. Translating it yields CASRGQELTGELFF.